Listed below are T cell receptor beta chains from one sample, sequenced in a study of regulatory T cells in long-lasting Graves disease. TCRdb re-derived calls from the multiplex PCR reads in MiXCR, one entry per CDR3 protein. The table includes over 350,000 distinct CDR3 sequences, about a fifth detected once. This material consisted of peripheral blood mononuclear cells (PBMCs), taken when the disease was refractory, from a patient treated with antithyroid drugs. The receptors were gathered from a female donor with Graves disease. Both conserved end residues are part of each CDR3. The D gene is left open where the match is weak. A row's size may be missing; if present it is once, few, many or a size class.

V	J	size	D	DNA	CDR3
TRBV6-5	TRBJ2-2	.	.	TGTGCCAGCAGTTACCCGGGAAAGATGAGCACCGGGGAGCTGTTTTTT	CASSYPGKMSTGELFF
TRBV28	TRBJ2-7	many	.	TGTGCCAGCAGGCGGCAGGGTGGGCCCTACGAGCAGTACTTC	CASRRQGGPYEQYF
TRBV27	TRBJ1-5	many	TRBD1	TGTGCCAGCAGTTCCACAGGGGGCTTGCAGCCCCAGCATTTT	CASSSTGGLQPQHF
TRBV27	TRBJ1-2	many	TRBD1	TGTGCCAGCAGTCCCCGGGGGACAGGGGACTATGGCTACACCTTC	CASSPRGTGDYGYTF
TRBV7-8	TRBJ2-5	many	.	TGTGCCAGCACCGATGGCGGGACTCCCATTGAAGAGACCCAGTACTTC	CASTDGGTPIEETQYF
TRBV29-1	TRBJ2-6	.	.	TGCAGCGTGCTGACGTGGGGGAAGTCTGGGGCCAACGTCCTGACTTTC	CSVLTWGKSGANVLTF
TRBV7-9	TRBJ2-1	.	.	TGTGCCAGCAGCTCCATTAGCTTCGGGTACAATGAGCAGTTCTTC	CASSSISFGYNEQFF
TRBV24-1	TRBJ1-1	many	.	TGTGCCACCAGTGGAGGGGGACTGAACACTGAAGCTTTCTTT	CATSGGGLNTEAFF
TRBV29-1	TRBJ2-2	.	.	TGCAGCGTTGCAGGGGCGAACACCGGGGAGCTGTTTTTT	CSVAGANTGELFF
TRBV19	TRBJ1-1	.	.	TGTGCCAGTGGGGGTCCGGTCGGAGAGATGAACACTGAAGCTTTCTTT	CASGGPVGEMNTEAFF
TRBV6-2/TRBV6-3	TRBJ1-1	few	.	TGTGCCAGCAGTTACTCGACCAGGGACACTGAAGCTTTCTTT	CASSYSTRDTEAFF
TRBV28	TRBJ1-3	.	.	TGTGCCAGCACCCAGAGAAACACCATATGTTTT	CASTQRNTICF
TRBV6-1	TRBJ1-2	many	TRBD1	TGTGCCAGCAGTCTACGGAGCGGCAGGGGGGATGGCTACACCTTC	CASSLRSGRGDGYTF
TRBV29-1	TRBJ2-5	few	TRBD2	TGCAGCGGAACTAGCGGGAGAGAGACCCAGTACTTC	CSGTSGRETQYF
TRBV4-2	TRBJ2-7	.	.	TGTGCCAGCAGCCAAGTATCCACCTCCTACGAGCAGTACTTC	CASSQVSTSYEQYF
TRBV12-3/TRBV12-4	TRBJ2-4	many	TRBD2	TGTGCCAGGCGGACTAGCGGATTAGCTGGGGCCAAAAACATTCAGTACTTC	CARRTSGLAGAKNIQYF
TRBV19	TRBJ2-7	.	.	TGTGCCAGTAGTATAGATCGCGCGGGAAGGCAGTACTTC	CASSIDRAGRQYF
TRBV5-4	TRBJ1-1	few	.	TGTGCCAGCAGCCCCCCGGGAGGGGACCCTAACACTGAAGCTTTCTTT	CASSPPGGDPNTEAFF
TRBV7-9	TRBJ2-7	many	TRBD1	TGTGCCAGCAGCTCGCCACGGGACAGTGCCCATCTCGAGCAGTACTTC	CASSSPRDSAHLEQYF
TRBV6-1	TRBJ1-3	.	.	TGTGCCATCGGGGACGGACTCTCTGGAAACACCATATATTTT	CAIGDGLSGNTIYF
TRBV28	TRBJ2-7	many	.	TGTGCCAGCTGCGAAGAGGGTACCTGCTACGAGCAGTACTTC	CASCEEGTCYEQYF
TRBV12-3/TRBV12-4	TRBJ1-2	many	.	TGTGCCAGCAGCCCGTCCGGGAACTATGGCTACACCTTC	CASSPSGNYGYTF